The clone carrying this T cell receptor (beta chain) has a handful of counts. Its specificity is unknown. A read error may produce the germline difference seen at one junction end. Per the germline V gene, CDR1 is LNHNV and CDR2 is YYDKDF (reference sequence). There are 11 residues in the CDR3. With a J-beta primer mix and a sample-barcoded 5' primer, a second PCR ran about 7 to 12 cycles. A minimum of 3 million CDR3-containing paired-end reads was obtained for each sample. TCRdb reprocessed the 5' RACE reads via MiXCR and lists one record per CDR3 protein. This table has approximately 2,000,000 distinct CDR3 sequences, about two fifths appearing once. The data originate from a study of blood T cells in healthy people across ages. Study results and limitations: Measured against age, TCR beta diversity per million T cells decreased in a roughly linear manner.

The sequenced sample was blood. This TCR was sampled from a human donor in good health. The gene calls are TRBV15 and TRBJ2-1; no reliable D call. CDR3: CATSRDLEQVF. The CDR3 DNA is TGTGCCACCAGCAGAGATCTAGAGCAGGTCTTC.